The present TCR beta chain was sequenced within a study of T cell responses to AZD1222 COVID-19 vaccine (dated by TCRdb to 2020 to 2023). With respect to the entire study: A total of 233 trial participants underwent TCR sequencing, of whom 200 to 220 had received two doses of AZD1222 and around 25 had received two doses of the MenACWY control vaccine. Enrollment into the trials was organized by age into subgroups of 18-55, 56-69 and 70-plus years, and those subgroups contained roughly 150, 30 and 60 TCR-sequenced participants, respectively.

The CDR3 regions of human TCRbeta chains were analyzed by immunosequencing. The study's own analysis went as follows. Repertoire TCRs were checked for matches against a reference library of SARS-CoV-2-specific TCRs that had been generated using the MIRA antigen-specificity platform. Breadth was defined as the fraction of unique TCRs that were SARS-CoV-2-associated, and depth was defined as the fraction of total T cells that were SARS-CoV-2-associated. Each spike-specific TCR was assigned to its reactive spike region and to a CD4 or CD8 class using the MIRA data. Log10-transformed breadth and depth values were compared by one-way ANOVA with Sidak's multiple comparisons tests. TCRdb obtained this table from immuneACCESS and retained in-frame rearrangements with V and J assigned. These tables miss some clones; where compared with another copy, unresolved V genes account for less than half of the shortfall, and the remainder is unexplained. The V and J calls and clone size are taken from that table; D and trimming were inferred from the DNA. In this sample the table shows under 30,000 clones, around 93% of which occur a single time. The ten largest account for roughly 8.4% of the sample.

What the authors observed across the whole study: No day 14 peak-response samples were available, so repertoires were characterized only after the peak T cell response. Conclusions about previously exposed vaccinees are limited, since just 6 or 7 AZD1222 recipients were seropositive for SARS-CoV-2 at baseline. Nearly half of unique spike-specific TCRs reportedly recognized epitopes outside regions mutated in the B.1.351 and B.1.1.7 variants. The 56-69-year group was small, and its depth increase did not reach significance, likely because of low power. Participants were mostly white British and included more females than males, and it was suggested by the authors that clonal diversity may have been underestimated. A significant rise in spike-specific TCR breadth and depth was observed after two AZD1222 doses relative to day 0 and relative to MenACWY recipients. CD4 TCRs associated with the vaccine covered the entire spike protein, and the dominant responses were in regions 160-218 and 743-854.

The sample's time point, from its label and the paper: about 28 days (+/-7) after the second vaccine dose. AZD1222 recipients given second doses at about 4 weeks or at about 12 weeks were pooled, since spike-specific TCR depth and breadth were not found to differ between the two schedules. Samples from vaccinated people were obtained from the UK trials COV001 and COV002, which included a single-blind randomized controlled phase 2/3 trial of AZD1222 (ChAdOx1 nCoV-19) in healthy adults. For TCRbeta chain sequencing, PBMC samples from trial participants were taken at day 0 and at day 28 after the second dose. The germline V gene encodes CDR1 SGHTA and CDR2 FQGNSA. The CDR3 covers 14 residues, taking in both the cysteine and the phenylalanine. CDR3 DNA only is kept here, 42 bases in frame from base 1. Trimming at the junction amounts to 3 bases on V and 3 bases on J, and the germline ends lie 10 bases apart.

Concerning this clone itself: No cognate antigen has been identified for it. No clone much larger than this one lies a single base away; base qualities are absent.

The specimen was peripheral blood, collected 28 days after the second AZD1222 dose. This receptor chain uses TRBV7-2 and TRBJ2-3; the D gene cannot be resolved reliably. The receptor comes from an adult who received the AZD1222 COVID-19 vaccine. The DNA is TGTGCCAGCAGCTTCGGGCAAACAACAGATACGCAGTATTTT. Its protein is CASSFGQTTDTQYF.